A single TCR beta chain is shown here with its context. The sample contains more than one DNA sequence encoding this CDR3. These data originate in a study of cytomegalovirus exposure and HLA in healthy donors. Germline CDR1 and CDR2: KGHSH and LQKENI. This CDR3 has 15 residues. Between the trimmed V and J ends, which lost 3 bases and 1 base, there was a span of 7 bases. PCR used 60 Vbeta primers and 13 Jbeta primers. Profiling relied on immunoSEQ multiplex PCR, and the TCRdb table lists in-frame clones only, not all of them. This sample carries 140,000 or so clones, approximately 81% of them seen once, and the ten largest clones take 3.5% to 4.5%.

This sequence originates from a woman aged 40 to 50 in good health and CMV-seropositive. Sequenced material: PBMCs. This rearrangement joins TRBV18 to TRBJ2-6, with D unresolved. The CDR3 sequence: CASSPPRSGANVLTF. The CDR3 nucleotides are TGTGCCAGCTCACCGCCTCGGTCTGGGGCCAACGTCCTGACTTTC.